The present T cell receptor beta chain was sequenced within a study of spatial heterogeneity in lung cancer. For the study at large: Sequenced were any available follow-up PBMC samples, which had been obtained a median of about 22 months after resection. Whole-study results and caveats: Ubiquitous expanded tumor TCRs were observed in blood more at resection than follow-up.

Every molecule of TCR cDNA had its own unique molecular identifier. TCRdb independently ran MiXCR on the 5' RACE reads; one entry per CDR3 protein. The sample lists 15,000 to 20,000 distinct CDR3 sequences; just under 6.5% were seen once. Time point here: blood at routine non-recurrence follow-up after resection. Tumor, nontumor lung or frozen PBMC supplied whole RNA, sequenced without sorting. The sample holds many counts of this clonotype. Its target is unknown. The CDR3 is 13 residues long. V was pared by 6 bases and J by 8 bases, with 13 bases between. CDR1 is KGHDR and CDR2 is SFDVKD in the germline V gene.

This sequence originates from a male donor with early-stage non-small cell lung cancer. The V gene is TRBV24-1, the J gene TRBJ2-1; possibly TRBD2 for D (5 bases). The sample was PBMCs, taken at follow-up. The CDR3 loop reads CATSPPAGDEQFF. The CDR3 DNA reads TGTGCCACCAGTCCTCCGGCCGGGGATGAGCAGTTCTTC.